The clone carrying this T cell receptor beta chain was detected many times. What it recognizes is unknown. Time point given: patch test 1, 2 weeks after DPC sensitization. Treatment denoted: therapeutic diphenylcyclopropenone sensitization with weekly scalp DPC. The data are from a study of human T cells and chemical hapten exposure. About the study: A 2 cm by 2 cm inner upper arm patch received 2% DPC for sensitization. The patient population, which was mostly female, had alopecia areata, totalis or universalis. Small pooled library volume differences mainly caused per-sample TCR yield variation. Findings and caveats of the study: Higher patch test scores went with higher counts of PT1 expanded TCRs.

TCRdb processed the RACE reads anew with MiXCR; each CDR3 protein has one entry. This sample yields nearly 350,000 distinct CDR3 sequences, of which around 7% are seen a single time; more than 7% belongs to the top ten. With 4 bases clipped from V and 2 bases from J, the junction kept 6 bases outside the gene matches. The CDR3 loop spans 14 amino acids. Germline V gives CDR1 DFQATT, CDR2 SNEGSKA (reference sequence). The J gene is TRBJ2-7, the V gene TRBV20-1; TRBD2 aligns across 9 bases. The sequencing here drew on whole blood, taken in connection with sensitization to the hapten diphenylcyclopropenone (DPC). The origin of this receptor is a woman aged 18-29 years with alopecia areata. Some clones in this sample may be carry-over from other donors' samples. The CDR3 DNA sequence: TGCAGTGCTAATAAGGCGGGGGGGACCTACGAGCAGTACTTC. This codes for CSANKAGGTYEQYF.